These 9 T cell receptor beta chains share one sample of origin, sequenced in a study of OX40 agonist ivuxolimab in advanced cancers. Some clones are missing from TCRdb's copy, which holds only in-frame ones; the method was immunoSEQ multiplex PCR. The sample has about 75,000 clones; 90% are singletons. This material consisted of CD4+ or CD8+ T cells sorted from blood, taken in a trial of the OX40 agonist ivuxolimab. The receptors shown here come from an adult with an advanced solid tumor such as melanoma, head and neck, liver or kidney cancer.

The chain has TRBV5-1 and TRBJ2-5, with 9 bases aligning to TRBD2. CDR1 and CDR2 from the germline V gene are SGHRS and YFSETQ. J gave up 3 bases and V 8 bases, and 14 bases lay outside the gene matches. This CDR3 has 16 residues. The CDR3 sequence is CASTPLAGLSEETQYF. As DNA, the CDR3 is TGCGCCAGTACACCGCTAGCGGGGCTTAGCGAAGAGACCCAGTACTTC.

The rearrangement links TRBV5-1 to TRBJ1-5; D gene unclear. Between the trimmed V and J ends, which lost 1 base and 7 bases, there was a span of 6 bases. The CDR3 contains 12 residues. The germline gives CDR1 SGHRS, CDR2 YFSETQ. Here the CDR3 reads CASSLTGQPQHF. In DNA form, the CDR3 reads TGCGCCAGCAGCTTGACGGGCCAGCCCCAGCATTTT.

The rearrangement joins TRBV18 to TRBJ2-3, with D possibly being TRBD2 (7 bases). CDR3 length: 22 residues. Per germline, CDR1 KGHSH and CDR2 LQKENI. V was cut by 3 bases and J by 2 bases, with 33 bases left in between. The CDR3 nucleotides read TGTGCCAGCTCACCCTCCCTCGGACAGACTTCCAGGGAGGGAGGTCTCACAGATACGCAGTATTTT. Protein sequence: CASSPSLGQTSREGGLTDTQYF. The full variable domain, completed using reference TRBV18 and TRBJ2-3, is NAGVMQNPRHLVRRRGQEARLRCSPMKGHSHVYWYRQLPEEGLKFMVYLQKENIIDESGMPKERFSAEFPKEGPSILRIQQVVRGDSAAYFCASSPSLGQTSREGGLTDTQYFGPGTRLTVL.

This chain connects TRBV7-8 to TRBJ2-1, with 10 bases identical to TRBD2. The germline V gene has CDR1 SGHVS and CDR2 FQNEAQ. Losses at the gene ends were 1 base for V and 15 bases for J; bases not matched to a gene: 9. The CDR3 length is 14 residues. The CDR3, as DNA: TGTGCCAGCAGCTTAGGGACTAGCGGTACTACGCGGTTCTTC. It codes for CASSLGTSGTTRFF.

Of note for this clone: Different DNA sequences within this sample yield the same CDR3. The chain couples TRBV4-1 to TRBJ2-5; 7 bases line up with TRBD2. Trimming at V came to 1 base and at J to 5 bases, leaving 4 bases not matched to a gene. Germline CDR1 and CDR2: MGHRA and YSYEKL. The CDR3 consists of 14 residues. The CDR3 nucleotides are TGCGCCAGCAGCCAAGTGGGGGGGTTGGAGACCCAGTACTTC. This encodes CASSQVGGLETQYF.

This clone has just one count. The chain is built from TRBV10-3 and TRBJ2-7; TRBD2 matches at 15 bases. Germline lookup yields CDR1 ENHRY and CDR2 SYGVKD. CDR3 length: 16 residues. With 3 bases clipped from V and 7 bases from J, the junction kept 7 bases outside the gene matches. Here the CDR3 DNA reads TGTGCCATCAGTGACCTTGGACTAGCGGGAGGGCTTGAGCAGTACTTC. The encoded protein is CAISDLGLAGGLEQYF.

CDR3: CAWSGGVQPQHF. DNA for the CDR3: TGTGCCTGGAGCGGGGGGGTTCAGCCCCAGCATTTT. The J gene is TRBJ1-5, the V gene TRBV30, with a tentative D call TRBD1 (5 bases). V was shortened by 3 bases and J by 6 bases, with 9 bases between the two germline ends. This CDR3 has 12 amino acids. Germline loops: CDR1 GTSNPN, CDR2 SVGIG (reference sequence).

The V and J genes are TRBV4-3 and TRBJ1-2; the match to TRBD1 covers 7 bases. Germline V gene sequence: CDR1 LGHNA, CDR2 YSLEER. Trimming at V came to 0 bases and at J to 8 bases, leaving 3 bases not matched to a gene. There are 13 residues in the CDR3. CDR3 bases: TGCGCCAGCAGCCAAGATCAGGGGGGCGGCTACACCTTC. Translated, it gives CASSQDQGGGYTF.

A word on this clone: At one end the junction does not follow the germline gene, possibly because of a read error. Other DNA sequences in the same sample also yield this CDR3. J is TRBJ1-1 and V is TRBV4-3; the D gene is possibly TRBD1 (5 bases). The CDR3 sequence is 13 residues long. Germline V gene sequence: CDR1 LGHNA, CDR2 YSLEER. In DNA, the CDR3 is TGCGCTAGCAGCACCGACAGGAACACTGAAGCTTTCTTT. The encoded protein is CASSTDRNTEAFF.